The 26 T cell receptor beta chains below come from one sample, sequenced in a study of metastatic and nonmetastatic thyroid tumors. Patients underwent thyroid surgery, and none had received any treatment before it. Through MiXCR, TCRdb re-clonotyped the PCR reads. The table lists 13,000 to 15,000 clones, 23% of them singletons. Sequences were obtained from tumor tissue. All receptors derive from a female donor with papillary thyroid cancer or a benign thyroid nodule (not recorded which). Some clones in this sample may be carry-over from other donors' samples.

In this sample, this clone is medium-sized. V usage is TRBV6-1 and J usage is TRBJ2-3; TRBD1 aligns across 9 bases. The length of the CDR3 is 16 residues. The trim removed 5 bases at V and 4 bases at J, leaving 10 bases unmatched. Germline V gene lookup returns CDR1 MNHNS and CDR2 SASEGT. CDR3 region: CASSLDRGRGSDTQYF. The CDR3 DNA reads as TGTGCCAGCAGTCTGGACAGGGGTCGGGGTTCAGATACGCAGTATTTT.

Many counts were recorded for this clone. The chain joins TRBV5-1 to TRBJ2-1, with 14 bases identical to TRBD2. Germline V gene sequence: CDR1 SGHRS, CDR2 YFSETQ. Losses at the gene ends were 0 bases for V and 11 bases for J; bases not matched to a gene: 4. CDR3 length: 15 residues. The CDR3 nucleotides read TGCGCCAGCAGCTTGGCCGGGACTAGCGGGAGTAAGCAGTTCTTC. Its translation is CASSLAGTSGSKQFF.

The chain recombines TRBV7-2 with TRBJ1-2, with D possibly matching TRBD1 (6 bases). The V and J ends lost 1 base and 3 bases respectively, with 15 bases between them. Germline CDR1 reads SGHTA; CDR2 reads FQGNSA. The CDR3 loop spans 16 amino acids. As DNA, the CDR3 is TGTGCCAGCAGCTTAGTCGCGGGGGCGGCTTACTATGGCTACACCTTC. This translates into CASSLVAGAAYYGYTF. Full variable domain (rest looked up from reference TRBV7-2 and TRBJ1-2): GAGVSQSPSNKVTEKGKDVELRCDPISGHTALYWYRQSLGQGLEFLIYFQGNSAPDKSGLPSDRFSAERTGGSVSTLTIQRTQQEDSAVYLCASSLVAGAAYYGYTFGSGTRLTVV.

There are many counts of this clone. The J gene is TRBJ2-2, the V gene TRBV29-1; D perhaps matches TRBD1 (5 bases). V gave up 6 bases and J gave up 7 bases, with 12 bases separating them. This CDR3 spans 12 amino acids. In germline, CDR1 is SQVTM, CDR2 ANQGSEA. For the CDR3, the DNA is TGCAGCGTAGACAGTGGGAACGGGGAGCTGTTTTTT. This gives the protein CSVDSGNGELFF.

The V call is TRBV7-2, the J call TRBJ2-2; D gene ambiguous. CDR1 SGHTA and CDR2 FQGNSA come from the germline V gene. The CDR3 loop spans 15 amino acids. Trimming took off 5 bases at V and 4 bases at J, with 14 bases between the two ends. CDR3 DNA sequence: TGTGCCAGCAGCCTACATTCGGGCGGCACCGGGGAGCTGTTTTTT. Translating it yields CASSLHSGGTGELFF.

The V and J genes are TRBV5-6 and TRBJ1-2, with D unresolved. Per the germline V gene, CDR1 is SGHDT and CDR2 is YYEEEE. This CDR3 has 14 amino acids. Between the trimmed V and J ends, which lost 0 bases and 8 bases, there was a span of 14 bases. The CDR3 DNA sequence: TGTGCCAGCAGCTTGGTTAGGACGGTTCGCGGCTACACCTTC. Translating it yields CASSLVRTVRGYTF.

The chain combines TRBV11-2 with TRBJ1-1; maybe TRBD1 (6 bases). CDR1 is SGHAT, CDR2 FQNNGV, per germline. V lost 2 bases and J 7 bases, leaving 17 bases between the germline ends. The CDR3 is 15 residues long. CDR3 sequence: CASSLTTGTQIEAFF. The CDR3 nucleotides read TGTGCCAGCAGCTTAACAACAGGGACACAAATTGAAGCTTTCTTT.

This chain connects TRBV12-3 or TRBV12-4 to TRBJ1-1; TRBD1 matches at 11 bases. V lost 4 bases to trimming and J lost 10 bases; unmatched junction nucleotides: 2. CDR3 length: 12 amino acids. This CDR3 reads CASSWDRGAAFF. The CDR3 coding sequence is TGTGCCAGCAGTTGGGACAGGGGGGCAGCTTTCTTT.

This clone was observed at least ten times. V and J are TRBV18 and TRBJ1-3, with a possible D match to TRBD1 (6 bases). Germline loops: CDR1 KGHSH, CDR2 LQKENI. V was shortened by 6 bases and J by 3 bases, with 15 bases between the two germline ends. This CDR3 is 15 amino acids long. The CDR3 is CASSPNRASGNTIYF. The DNA of the CDR3 is TGTGCCAGCTCTCCGAACAGGGCAAGTGGAAACACCATATATTTT.

This clone occurred many times. Other nucleotide sequences in the sample specify the same CDR3. The chain recombines TRBV19 with TRBJ1-1, with D maybe TRBD1 (5 bases). This CDR3 has 14 residues. Germline-derived CDR1 and CDR2 are LNHDA and SQIVND (reference sequence). Deletions cut 7 bases from V and 2 bases from J, with 14 bases between. For the CDR3, the DNA is TGTGCCAGTACCCTAATGGGACGTAACACTGAAGCTTTCTTT. It encodes CASTLMGRNTEAFF.

There are many counts of this clone. The chain joins TRBV24-1 to TRBJ2-1, with 7 bases aligning to TRBD1. Germline values: CDR1 KGHDR, CDR2 SFDVKD. With V trimmed by 3 bases and J by 2 bases, 9 bases remained unmatched. The CDR3 length is 17 residues. CDR3 nucleotides: TGTGCCACCAGTGATCAACGACAGGGTTTGACCTACAATGAGCAGTTCTTC. It translates to CATSDQRQGLTYNEQFF.

Relative to its sample, this clone is medium-sized. The chain joins TRBV6-1 to TRBJ2-3; no reliable D call. The CDR3 consists of 14 residues. The germline CDR1 and CDR2 sequences are MNHNS and SASEGT. V lost 6 bases, J lost 6 bases, and 16 bases lay in between. The CDR3 loop is CASRRSGLYDTQYF. CDR3 in DNA: TGTGCCAGCAGGAGAAGTGGCCTCTACGATACGCAGTATTTT.

In its sample, this clone ranks as medium-sized (0.01 to 0.1%). V usage is TRBV2 and J usage is TRBJ2-1, with 9 bases aligning to TRBD2. The CDR3 extends over 12 amino acids. The J segment lost 14 bases and the V segment lost 2 bases, leaving 4 bases of the junction unmatched. Germline values: CDR1 SNHLY, CDR2 FYNNEI. In DNA, the CDR3 is TGTGCCAGCAGTGAATTTGGGACTAGCAAGTTCTTC. Amino acid sequence: CASSEFGTSKFF.

Regarding this clone: Its ends do not fully match the called genes, so a read error is possible. V usage is TRBV20-1 and J usage is TRBJ2-7; 8 positions agree with TRBD1. The germline V gene encodes CDR1 DFQATT and CDR2 SNEGSKA (reference sequence). CDR3 length: 15 residues. The CDR3 nucleotides read TGCAGTTCTAGTTTTAATGTCAGGGGGCGGAACGAGCAGTACTTC. Its translation: CSSSFNVRGRNEQYF.

In regard to this clone: Other DNA sequences in this specimen translate into the identical CDR3. The chain is built from TRBV20-1 and TRBJ2-3; D is undetermined. Germline CDR1 and CDR2: DFQATT and SNEGSKA (reference sequence). Trimming took 5 bases from V and 0 from J, leaving 15 bases between them. This CDR3 comprises 15 residues. This chain's CDR3 is CSAGSLRPSTDTQYF. In DNA, the CDR3 is TGCAGTGCTGGTTCATTGCGGCCTAGCACAGATACGCAGTATTTT.

There are many counts of this clone. The chain recombines TRBV2 with TRBJ1-1; the D gene is possibly TRBD1 (6 bases). The CDR3 has 13 amino acids. Germline CDR1 SNHLY, CDR2 FYNNEI. With 3 bases removed from V and 4 bases from J, the gap between germline ends came to 9 bases. The CDR3 DNA reads TGTGCCAGCAGTGACGACAGGCGCACTGAAGCTTTCTTT. It is translated as CASSDDRRTEAFF.

This clone was counted ten times or more. The chain links TRBV15 to TRBJ1-4, with D possibly matching TRBD1 (5 bases). The CDR3 is 16 amino acids. Trimming left V 4 bases short and J 6 bases short, with 18 bases between. CDR1 LNHNV and CDR2 YYDKDF come from the germline V gene (reference sequence). The CDR3 reads CATSTTGVEVDEKLFF. CDR3 DNA: TGTGCCACCAGCACTACGGGGGTGGAGGTAGATGAAAAACTGTTTTTT.

There are many counts of this clone. The chain joins TRBV15 to TRBJ1-4; tentative D call: TRBD1 (5 bases). With 6 bases removed from V and 10 bases from J, the gap between germline ends came to 18 bases. CDR1 LNHNV and CDR2 YYDKDF come from the germline V gene (reference sequence). The CDR3 length is 14 residues. Here the CDR3 reads CATREGTGLRKLFF. CDR3 nucleotide sequence: TGTGCCACCAGAGAAGGAACAGGTTTGAGAAAACTGTTTTTT.

The rearrangement joins TRBV5-1 to TRBJ2-7; D remains ambiguous. Trimming removed 2 bases at V and 2 bases at J, with 11 bases between. This CDR3 has 14 residues. Germline values: CDR1 SGHRS, CDR2 YFSETQ. The CDR3 nucleotides read TGCGCCAGCAGCTTAGGTACATCCACCTACGAGCAGTACTTC. Its translation: CASSLGTSTYEQYF.

The V call is TRBV5-1, the J call TRBJ2-1, with 11 bases matching TRBD2. CDR1 is SGHRS, CDR2 YFSETQ, per germline. The V gene end was trimmed by 4 bases and the J gene end by 7 bases; junction bases not matched to a gene: 13. The CDR3 consists of 17 residues. CDR3 nucleotides: TGCGCCAGCAGCCGGGGGCTTGTGGCTAGCGGGAGGAATGAGCAGTTCTTC. Its translation is CASSRGLVASGRNEQFF.

This clone is termed medium-sized. The rearrangement joins TRBV6-4 to TRBJ1-6; weak D call: TRBD1 (5 bases). This CDR3 is 13 amino acids long. Deletions cut 6 bases from V and 6 bases from J, with 9 bases between. Germline lookup yields CDR1 MRHNA and CDR2 SNTAGT. CDR3 nucleotide sequence: TGTGCCAGCAGCCCCGACAGTAATTCACCCCTCCACTTT. Residues: CASSPDSNSPLHF.

This sequence joins TRBV28 and TRBJ2-5, with 9 nucleotides matching TRBD1. The CDR3 is 15 residues long. With 4 bases clipped from V and 0 bases from J, the junction kept 3 bases outside the gene matches. Germline V CDR1 and CDR2: MDHEN, SYDVKM. As DNA, the CDR3 is TGTGCCAGCAGTTGGGACAGGGCGTACCAAGAGACCCAGTACTTC. Translated: CASSWDRAYQETQYF.

This clone was found many times. The V call is TRBV2, the J call TRBJ1-5, with no clear D. The germline gives CDR1 SNHLY, CDR2 FYNNEI. Trimming cost V 4 bases and J 0 bases, with 7 bases left between them. The CDR3 extends over 14 amino acids. The CDR3 DNA reads as TGTGCCAGCAGTGTGTCAGGTAGCAATCAGCCCCAGCATTTT. This encodes CASSVSGSNQPQHF.

This clone was seen repeatedly, ten times or more. J is TRBJ2-5 and V is TRBV5-5; D gene uncertain. The CDR3 runs to 12 residues. The ends were cut back, 4 bases at V and 5 bases at J, with 9 bases in the middle. Per germline, CDR1 SGHKS and CDR2 YYEKEE (reference sequence). CDR3: CASSPPRETQYF. For the CDR3, the DNA is TGTGCCAGCAGCCCGCCACGGGAGACCCAGTACTTC. Based on the CDR3 plus reference TRBV5-5 and TRBJ2-5, the full variable domain is DAGVTQSPTHLIKTRGQQVTLRCSPISGHKSVSWYQQVLGQGPQFIFQYYEKEERGRGNFPDRFSARQFPNYSSELNVNALLLGDSALYLCASSPPRETQYFGPGTRLLVL.

A word on this clone: Germline and junction disagree at one end, which may indicate a read error. V and J are TRBV7-6 and TRBJ2-1; 11 nucleotides match TRBD1. Germline values: CDR1 SGHVS, CDR2 FNYEAQ. The CDR3 runs 14 residues. The CDR3 nucleotides are TGTGTCAGCAGACCCGGACAGGGGGCGAATGAGCAGTTCTTC. It is translated as CVSRPGQGANEQFF. Variable domain in full (rest from reference TRBV7-6 and TRBJ2-1): GAGVSQSPRYKVTKRGQDVALRCDPISGHVSLYWYRQALGQGPEFLTYFNYEAQQDKSGLPNDRFSAERPEGSISTLTIQRTEQRDSAMYRCVSRPGQGANEQFFGPGTRLTVL.

This clone was counted ten times or more. A much larger clone is a single base away; this may be a read error. The CDR3 region has the DNA TGTGCCAGTAGCCAGGACGGCCGGATTAACTATGGCTACGCCTTC. This codes for CASSQDGRINYGYAF. The chain carries TRBV19 and TRBJ1-2; the D is unclear. This CDR3 spans 15 amino acids. The germline V gene has CDR1 LNHDA and CDR2 SQIVND (reference sequence). The whole variable domain, remainder taken from reference TRBV19 and TRBJ1-2, is DGGITQSPKYLFRKEGQNVTLSCEQNLNHDAMYWYRQDPGQGLRLIYYSQIVNDFQKGDIAEGYSVSREKKESFPLTVTSAQKNPTAFYLCASSQDGRINYGYAFGSGTRLTVV.